This T cell receptor (beta chain) was sequenced in a study of T cell clonotyping in hematopoietic cell transplantation. Study-level information: Recipient samples before transplant were obtained post-cytoreduction.

TCRdb keeps only in-frame clones here, not all; method: immunoSEQ multiplex PCR. The sample includes fewer than 25,000 clones, roughly nine tenths of them seen just once. Comments on this clone: The antigen is unknown.

Germline values: CDR1 LNHDA, CDR2 SQIVND (reference sequence). The junction had 6 bases not matched to a gene; V was cut back by 6 bases and J by 8 bases. The CDR3 contains 13 residues. Broader study findings: Recipient TCR diversity dropped after transplant; expanded clonotypes rose from day 30 to 180.

The time point here: recipient sample about 28 days before transplant, after cytoreduction. Blood collection times were about day -28 and days 30, 100, 180 posttransplant. The source of this sequence is a man between 18 and 29 years old with biphenotypic leukemia. Some clones in this sample may be carry-over from other donors' samples. The sample was peripheral blood mononuclear cells, taken before stem cell transplant. This sequence joins TRBV19 and TRBJ1-4, with 7 positions matching TRBD1. The CDR3 DNA reads as TGTGCCAGTAGGAGACAGGGTGGCGAAAAACTGTTTTTT. It specifies CASRRQGGEKLFF.